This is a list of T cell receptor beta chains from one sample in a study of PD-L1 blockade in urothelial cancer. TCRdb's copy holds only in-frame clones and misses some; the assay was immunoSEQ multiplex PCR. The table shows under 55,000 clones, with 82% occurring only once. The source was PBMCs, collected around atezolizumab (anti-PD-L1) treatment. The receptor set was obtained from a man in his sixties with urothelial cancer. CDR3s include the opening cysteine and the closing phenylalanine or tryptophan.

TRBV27	CASSPRTVLRDQPQHF
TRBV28	CASTYSTLAYEQYF
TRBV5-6	CASSLLAGNEKLFF
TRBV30	CAWSVSGSGQPQHF
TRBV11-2	CASSLLQLNEKLFF
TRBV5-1	CASSVSGGAVNEQFF
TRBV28	CASSFRGASNQPQHF
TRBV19	CASSFGLAGSYEQYF
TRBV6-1	CASSVRGGTDTQYF
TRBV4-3	CASSQDQGGSNRNTIYF
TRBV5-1	CASSWEGTGGYTF
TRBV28	CASCQGRVREQYF
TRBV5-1	CASSSGDGKYEQYF
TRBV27	CASSLMATGELFF
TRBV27	CASRDSAGNTIYF
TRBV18	CASQGQMNTEAFF
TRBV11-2	CASSLSDGGGSYEQYF
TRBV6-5	CASSYTVPLSGTQYF
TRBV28	CASSLGTSGYEQYF
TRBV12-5	CASGLGFQGQETQYF
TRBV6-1	CASRQGDGYTF
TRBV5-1	CASSLRGAGEAFF
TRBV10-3	CAISESREYGYTF
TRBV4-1	CASSQVGQGDYGYTF
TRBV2	CASSEWAGALDTEAFF
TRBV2	CASLTQGSSGTEKLFF
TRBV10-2	CASSTDRLPPNYGYTF
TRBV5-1	CASSLAGGEYQPQHF